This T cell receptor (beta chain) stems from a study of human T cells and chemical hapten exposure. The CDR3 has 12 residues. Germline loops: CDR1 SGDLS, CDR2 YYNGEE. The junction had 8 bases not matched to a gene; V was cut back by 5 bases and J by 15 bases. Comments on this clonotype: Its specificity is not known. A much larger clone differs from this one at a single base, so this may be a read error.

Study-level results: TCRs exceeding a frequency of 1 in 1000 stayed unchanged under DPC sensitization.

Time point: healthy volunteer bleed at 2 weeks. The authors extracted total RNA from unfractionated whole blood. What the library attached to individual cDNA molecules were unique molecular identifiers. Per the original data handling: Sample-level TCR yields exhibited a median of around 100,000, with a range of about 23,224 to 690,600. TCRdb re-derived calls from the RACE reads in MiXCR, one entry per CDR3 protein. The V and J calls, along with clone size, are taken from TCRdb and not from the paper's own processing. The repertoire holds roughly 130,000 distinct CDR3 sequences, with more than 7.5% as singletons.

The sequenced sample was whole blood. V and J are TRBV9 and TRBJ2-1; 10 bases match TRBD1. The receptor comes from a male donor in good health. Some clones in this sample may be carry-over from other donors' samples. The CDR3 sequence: CASRGDRGRVFF. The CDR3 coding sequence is TGTGCCAGCAGGGGGGACAGGGGCCGTGTGTTCTTC.